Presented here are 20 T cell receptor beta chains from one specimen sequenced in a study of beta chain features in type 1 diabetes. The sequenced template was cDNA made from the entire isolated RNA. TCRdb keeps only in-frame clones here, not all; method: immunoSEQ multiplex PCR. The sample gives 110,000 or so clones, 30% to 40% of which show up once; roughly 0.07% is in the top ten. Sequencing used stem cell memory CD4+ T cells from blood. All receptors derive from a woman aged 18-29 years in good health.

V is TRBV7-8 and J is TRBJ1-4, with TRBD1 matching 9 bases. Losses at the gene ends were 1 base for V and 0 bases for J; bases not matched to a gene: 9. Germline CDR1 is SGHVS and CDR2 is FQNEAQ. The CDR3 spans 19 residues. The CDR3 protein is CASSLVGTGYKSTNEKLFF. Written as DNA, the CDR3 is TGTGCCAGCAGCTTAGTGGGGACAGGGTATAAATCAACTAATGAAAAACTGTTTTTT.

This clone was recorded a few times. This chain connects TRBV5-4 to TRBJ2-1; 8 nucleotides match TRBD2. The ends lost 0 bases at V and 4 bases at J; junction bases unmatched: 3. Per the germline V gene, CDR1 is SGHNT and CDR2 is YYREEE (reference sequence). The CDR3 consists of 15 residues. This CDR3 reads CASSLVASGYNEQFF. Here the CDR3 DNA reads TGTGCCAGCAGCTTGGTAGCTAGCGGGTACAATGAGCAGTTCTTC.

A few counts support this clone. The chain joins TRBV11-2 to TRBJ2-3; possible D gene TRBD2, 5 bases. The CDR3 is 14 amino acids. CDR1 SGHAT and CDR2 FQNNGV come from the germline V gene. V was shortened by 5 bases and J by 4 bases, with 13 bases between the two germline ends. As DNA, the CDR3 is TGTGCCAGCAGCCCAGGAGGAAGAGCAGATACGCAGTATTTT. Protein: CASSPGGRADTQYF.

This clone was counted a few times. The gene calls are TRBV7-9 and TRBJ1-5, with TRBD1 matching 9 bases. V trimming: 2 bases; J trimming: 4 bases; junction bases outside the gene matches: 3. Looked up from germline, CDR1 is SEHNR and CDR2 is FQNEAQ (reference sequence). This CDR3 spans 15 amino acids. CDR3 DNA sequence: TGTGCCAGCAGCTTAATGGGGACAGGGAATCAGCCCCAGCATTTT. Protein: CASSLMGTGNQPQHF.

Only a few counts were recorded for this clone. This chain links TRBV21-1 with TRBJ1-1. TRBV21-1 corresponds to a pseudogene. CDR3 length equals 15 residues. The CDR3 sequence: CASSKKKGEDTEAFF. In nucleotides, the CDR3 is TGTGCCAGCAGCAAAAAGAAAGGGGAGGACACTGAAGCTTTCTTT.

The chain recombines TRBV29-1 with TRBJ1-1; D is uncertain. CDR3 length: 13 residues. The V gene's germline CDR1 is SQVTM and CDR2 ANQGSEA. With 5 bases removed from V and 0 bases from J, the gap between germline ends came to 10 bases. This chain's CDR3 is CSVFSIMNTEAFF. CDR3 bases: TGCAGCGTTTTTAGTATCATGAACACTGAAGCTTTCTTT.

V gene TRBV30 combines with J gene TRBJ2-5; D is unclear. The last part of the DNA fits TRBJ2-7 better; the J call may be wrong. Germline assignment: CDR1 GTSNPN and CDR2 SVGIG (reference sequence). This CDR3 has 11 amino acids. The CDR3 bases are TGTGCCTCCCAATCCCTCTACGAGCAGTACTTC. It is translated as CASQSLYEQYF.

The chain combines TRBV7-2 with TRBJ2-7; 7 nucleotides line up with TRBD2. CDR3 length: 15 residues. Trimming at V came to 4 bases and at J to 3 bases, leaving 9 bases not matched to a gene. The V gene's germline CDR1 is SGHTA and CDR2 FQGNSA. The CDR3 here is CASSWRLAGDYEQYF. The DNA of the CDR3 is TGTGCCAGCAGCTGGAGGTTGGCGGGAGACTACGAGCAGTACTTC.

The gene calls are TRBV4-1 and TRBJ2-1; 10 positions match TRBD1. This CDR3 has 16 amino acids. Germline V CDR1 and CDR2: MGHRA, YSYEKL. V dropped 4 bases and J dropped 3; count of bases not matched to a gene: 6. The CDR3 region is CASSPFDRGHYNEQFF. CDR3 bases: TGCGCCAGCAGCCCTTTCGACAGGGGGCACTACAATGAGCAGTTCTTC.

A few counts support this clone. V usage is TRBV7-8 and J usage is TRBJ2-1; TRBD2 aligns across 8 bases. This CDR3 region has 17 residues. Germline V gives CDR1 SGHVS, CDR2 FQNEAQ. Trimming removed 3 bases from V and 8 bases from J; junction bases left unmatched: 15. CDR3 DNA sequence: TGTGCCAGCAGCTTTAAGCGGGAGACCTTGGGTGGGGATGAGCAGTTCTTC. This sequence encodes CASSFKRETLGGDEQFF.

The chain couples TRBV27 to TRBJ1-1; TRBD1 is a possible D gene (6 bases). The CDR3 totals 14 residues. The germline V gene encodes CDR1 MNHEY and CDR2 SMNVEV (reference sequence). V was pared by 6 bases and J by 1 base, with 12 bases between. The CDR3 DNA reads TGTGCCAGCAGCAGAGACAGGAGGAACACTGAAGCTTTCTTT. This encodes CASSRDRRNTEAFF.

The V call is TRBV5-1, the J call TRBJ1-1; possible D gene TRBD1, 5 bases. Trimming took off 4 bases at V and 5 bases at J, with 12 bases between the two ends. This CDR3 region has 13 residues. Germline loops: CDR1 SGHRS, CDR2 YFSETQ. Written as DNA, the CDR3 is TGCGCCAGCAGCACCCCCGGGGGGACTGAAGCTTTCTTT. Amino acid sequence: CASSTPGGTEAFF.

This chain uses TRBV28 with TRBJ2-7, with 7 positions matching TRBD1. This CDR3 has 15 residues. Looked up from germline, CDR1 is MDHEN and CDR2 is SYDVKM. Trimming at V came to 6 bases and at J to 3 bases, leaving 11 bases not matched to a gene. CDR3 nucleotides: TGTGCCAGCAGAGGTGGGACAGTCTCCTACTACGAGCAGTACTTC. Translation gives CASRGGTVSYYEQYF.

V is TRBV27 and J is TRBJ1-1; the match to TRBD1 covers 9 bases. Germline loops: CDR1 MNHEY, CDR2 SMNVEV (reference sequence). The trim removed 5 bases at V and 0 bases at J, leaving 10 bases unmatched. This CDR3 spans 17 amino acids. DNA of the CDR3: TGTGCCAGCAGTGGCTACAGGGGGCGAGTTGTGAACACTGAAGCTTTCTTT. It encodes CASSGYRGRVVNTEAFF.

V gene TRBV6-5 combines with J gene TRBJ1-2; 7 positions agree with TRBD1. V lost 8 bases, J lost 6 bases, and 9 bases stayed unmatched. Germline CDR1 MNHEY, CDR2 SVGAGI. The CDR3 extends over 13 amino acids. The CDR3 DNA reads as TGTGCCAGCCAGAACAGGGGATCCGATGGCTACACCTTC. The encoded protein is CASQNRGSDGYTF.

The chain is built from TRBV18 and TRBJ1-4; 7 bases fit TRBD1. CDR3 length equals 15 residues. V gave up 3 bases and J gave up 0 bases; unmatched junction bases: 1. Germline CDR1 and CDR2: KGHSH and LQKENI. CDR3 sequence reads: CASSPGQATNEKLFF. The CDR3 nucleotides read TGTGCCAGCTCACCCGGACAGGCAACTAATGAAAAACTGTTTTTT.

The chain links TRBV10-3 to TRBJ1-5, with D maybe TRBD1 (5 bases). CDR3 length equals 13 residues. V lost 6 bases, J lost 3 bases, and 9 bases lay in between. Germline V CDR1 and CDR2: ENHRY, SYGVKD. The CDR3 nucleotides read TGTGCCATCAGAGGACAAAACAATCAGCCCCAGCATTTT. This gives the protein CAIRGQNNQPQHF.

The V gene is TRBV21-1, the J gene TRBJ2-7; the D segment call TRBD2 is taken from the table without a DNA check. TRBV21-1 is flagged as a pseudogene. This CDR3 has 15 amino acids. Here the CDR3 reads CASSKEVTHSYEQYF. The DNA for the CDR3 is TGTGCCAGCAGCAAGGAGGTCACCCACTCCTACGAGCAGTACTTC.

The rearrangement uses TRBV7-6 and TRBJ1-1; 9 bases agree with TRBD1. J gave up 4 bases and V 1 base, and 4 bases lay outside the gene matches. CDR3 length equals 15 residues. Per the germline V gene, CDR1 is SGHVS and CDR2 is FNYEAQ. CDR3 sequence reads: CASSLVGTGSTEAFF. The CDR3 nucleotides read TGTGCCAGCAGCTTAGTAGGGACAGGGAGCACTGAAGCTTTCTTT.

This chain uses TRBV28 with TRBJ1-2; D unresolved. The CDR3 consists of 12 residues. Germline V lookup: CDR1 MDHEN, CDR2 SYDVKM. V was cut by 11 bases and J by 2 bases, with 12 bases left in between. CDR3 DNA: TGTGCCCTTACCGCCACAAACTATGGCTACACCTTC. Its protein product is CALTATNYGYTF.